This paragraph reports one TCR beta chain. Its target is unknown. The CDR3 length is 12 residues. From germline, CDR1 is LGHDT and CDR2 YNNKEL (reference sequence). Trimming left V 6 bases short and J 3 bases short, with 9 bases between. This specimen belongs to a study of CD8 T cells in ankylosing spondylitis. Whole-study results and caveats: In the blood and synovial fluid of reactive arthritis, some motif variants had been previously reported. CD8+ by phenotype, disease-linked clones were relatively rare in peripheral blood. From matched ankylosing spondylitis synovial fluid, disease-linked clones were reportedly recovered at significantly enriched levels.

Making use of molecular barcodes, quantitative 5'-RACE generated TCR beta libraries. Each CDR3 protein is one row after TCRdb ran MiXCR on the 5' RACE reads. In the table there are 300,000 to 350,000 distinct CDR3 sequences, about 20% of which are singletons. The V and J genes are TRBV3-1 and TRBJ2-7, with no clear D. What was sequenced was blood, either unsorted or a sorted T cell fraction (not recorded which). This TCR was recovered from a female donor with ankylosing spondylitis or in good health (not recorded which). The CDR3 here is CASRLGNYEQYF. The CDR3 DNA reads TGTGCCAGCAGGCTTGGAAACTACGAGCAGTACTTC.